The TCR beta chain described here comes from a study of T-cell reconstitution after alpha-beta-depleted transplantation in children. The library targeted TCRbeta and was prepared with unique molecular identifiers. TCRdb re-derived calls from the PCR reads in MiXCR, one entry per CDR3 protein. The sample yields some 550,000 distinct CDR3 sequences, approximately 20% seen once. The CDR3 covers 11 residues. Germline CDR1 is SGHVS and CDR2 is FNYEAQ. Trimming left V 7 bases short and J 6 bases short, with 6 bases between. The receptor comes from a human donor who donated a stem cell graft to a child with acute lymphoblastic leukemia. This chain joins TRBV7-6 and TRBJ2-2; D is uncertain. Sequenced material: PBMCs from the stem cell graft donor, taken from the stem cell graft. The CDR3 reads CASTSSGELFF. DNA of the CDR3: TGTGCCAGCACCTCCTCCGGGGAGCTGTTTTTT.